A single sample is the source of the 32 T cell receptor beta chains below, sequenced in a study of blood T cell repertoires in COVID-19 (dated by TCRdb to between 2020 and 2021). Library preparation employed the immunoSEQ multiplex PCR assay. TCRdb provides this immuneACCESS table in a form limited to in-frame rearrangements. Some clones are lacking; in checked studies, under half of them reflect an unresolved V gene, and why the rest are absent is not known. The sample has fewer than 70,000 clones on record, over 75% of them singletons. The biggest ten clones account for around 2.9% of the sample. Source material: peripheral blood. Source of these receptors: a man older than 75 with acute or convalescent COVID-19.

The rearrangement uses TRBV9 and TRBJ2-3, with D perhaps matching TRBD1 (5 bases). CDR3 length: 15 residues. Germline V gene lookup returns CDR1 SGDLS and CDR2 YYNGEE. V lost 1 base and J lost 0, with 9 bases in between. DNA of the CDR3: TGTGCCAGCAGCGTAAGGGGAACTAGCACAGATACGCAGTATTTT. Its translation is CASSVRGTSTDTQYF.

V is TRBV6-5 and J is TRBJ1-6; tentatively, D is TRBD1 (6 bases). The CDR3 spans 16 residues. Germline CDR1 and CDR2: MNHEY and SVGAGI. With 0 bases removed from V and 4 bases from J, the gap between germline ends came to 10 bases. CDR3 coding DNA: TGTGCCAGCAGTTACTCGGACAGAATTTATAATTCACCCCTCCACTTT. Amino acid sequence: CASSYSDRIYNSPLHF.

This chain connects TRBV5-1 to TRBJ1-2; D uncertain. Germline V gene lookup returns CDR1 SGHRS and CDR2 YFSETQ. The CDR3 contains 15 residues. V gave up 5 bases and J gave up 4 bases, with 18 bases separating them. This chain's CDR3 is CASSPQMNSGYGYTF. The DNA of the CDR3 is TGCGCCAGCAGTCCACAAATGAATTCGGGCTATGGCTACACCTTC.

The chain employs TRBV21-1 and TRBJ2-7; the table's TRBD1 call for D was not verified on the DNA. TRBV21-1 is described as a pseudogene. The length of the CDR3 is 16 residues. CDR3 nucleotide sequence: TGTGCCAGCCGCCGGGACAGGGGTCCTCTCTCCTACGAGCAGTACTTC. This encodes CASRRDRGPLSYEQYF.

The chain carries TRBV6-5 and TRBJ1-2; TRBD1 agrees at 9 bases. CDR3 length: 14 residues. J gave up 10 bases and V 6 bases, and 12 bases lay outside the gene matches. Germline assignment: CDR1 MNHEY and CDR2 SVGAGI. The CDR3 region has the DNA TGTGCCAGCAGCAAACCCGGGACAGGGATAAACTACACCTTC. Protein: CASSKPGTGINYTF.

The DNA of the CDR3 is TGTGCCAGCAGCTATTATGAGGGAATCTACGAGCAGTACTTC. This codes for CASSYYEGIYEQYF. The gene calls are TRBV7-2 and TRBJ2-7; TRBD2 might be the D (5 bases). Looked up from germline, CDR1 is SGHTA and CDR2 is FQGNSA. V gave up 4 bases and J gave up 3 bases, with 13 bases separating them. This CDR3 has 14 residues.

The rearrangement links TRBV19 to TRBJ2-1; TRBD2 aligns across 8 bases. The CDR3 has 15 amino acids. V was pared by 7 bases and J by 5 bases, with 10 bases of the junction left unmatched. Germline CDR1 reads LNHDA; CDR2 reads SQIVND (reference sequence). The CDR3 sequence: CASTKKTSVDNEQFF. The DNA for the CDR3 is TGTGCCAGTACCAAAAAGACTAGCGTCGACAATGAGCAGTTCTTC.

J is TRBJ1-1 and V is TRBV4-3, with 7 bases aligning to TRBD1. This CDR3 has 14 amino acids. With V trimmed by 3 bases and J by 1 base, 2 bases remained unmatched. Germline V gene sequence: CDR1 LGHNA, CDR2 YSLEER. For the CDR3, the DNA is TGCGCCAGCAGCCAGGGGGACAGGAACACTGAAGCTTTCTTT. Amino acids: CASSQGDRNTEAFF.

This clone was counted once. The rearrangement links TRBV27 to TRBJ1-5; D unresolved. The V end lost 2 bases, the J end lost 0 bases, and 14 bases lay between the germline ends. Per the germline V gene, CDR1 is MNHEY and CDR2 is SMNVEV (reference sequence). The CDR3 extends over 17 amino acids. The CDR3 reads CASSLNFFSYSNQPQHF. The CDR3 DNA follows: TGTGCCAGCAGTTTAAACTTCTTTTCCTATAGCAATCAGCCCCAGCATTTT.

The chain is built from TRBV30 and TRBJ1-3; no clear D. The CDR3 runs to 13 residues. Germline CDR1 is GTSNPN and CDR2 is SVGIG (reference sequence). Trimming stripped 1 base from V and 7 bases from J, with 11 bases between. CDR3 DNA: TGTGCCTGGAGTGGCGACATTAGGAACACCATATATTTT. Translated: CAWSGDIRNTIYF.

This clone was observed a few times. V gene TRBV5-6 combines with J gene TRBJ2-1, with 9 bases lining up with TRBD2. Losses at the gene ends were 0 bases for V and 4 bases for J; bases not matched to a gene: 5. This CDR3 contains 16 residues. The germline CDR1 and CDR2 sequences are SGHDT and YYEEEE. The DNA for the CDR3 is TGTGCCAGCAGCTTGGATAGCGGGAGCTTTTACAATGAGCAGTTCTTC. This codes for CASSLDSGSFYNEQFF.

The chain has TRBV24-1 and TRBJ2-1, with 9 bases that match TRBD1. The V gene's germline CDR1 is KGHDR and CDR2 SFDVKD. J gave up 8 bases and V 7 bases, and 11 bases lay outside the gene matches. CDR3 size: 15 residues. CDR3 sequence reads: CATSKRTGGRDEQFF. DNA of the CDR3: TGTGCCACCAGCAAGCGAACAGGGGGCAGGGATGAGCAGTTCTTC.

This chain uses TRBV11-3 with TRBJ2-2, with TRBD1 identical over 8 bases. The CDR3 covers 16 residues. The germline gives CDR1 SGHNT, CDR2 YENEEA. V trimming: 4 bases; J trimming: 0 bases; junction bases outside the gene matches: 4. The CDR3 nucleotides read TGTGCCAGCAGCTCTCCGGGACAGGCGAACACCGGGGAGCTGTTTTTT. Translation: CASSSPGQANTGELFF.

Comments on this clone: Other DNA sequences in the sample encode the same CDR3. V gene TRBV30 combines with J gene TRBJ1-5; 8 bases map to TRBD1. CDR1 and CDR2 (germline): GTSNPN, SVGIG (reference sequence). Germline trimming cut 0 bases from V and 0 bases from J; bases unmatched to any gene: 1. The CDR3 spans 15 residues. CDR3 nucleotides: TGTGCCTGGAGTGTCGGACAGGGTAGCAATCAGCCCCAGCATTTT. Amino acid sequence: CAWSVGQGSNQPQHF.

CDR3 sequence reads: CASSFGQGLREKLFF. CDR3 nucleotide sequence: TGTGCCAGCAGCTTCGGACAGGGATTGAGGGAAAAACTGTTTTTT. This sequence joins TRBV5-5 and TRBJ1-4, with TRBD1 matching over 8 bases. Per germline, CDR1 SGHKS and CDR2 YYEKEE (reference sequence). The CDR3 is 15 amino acids. V lost 2 bases, J lost 8 bases, and 8 bases stayed unmatched.

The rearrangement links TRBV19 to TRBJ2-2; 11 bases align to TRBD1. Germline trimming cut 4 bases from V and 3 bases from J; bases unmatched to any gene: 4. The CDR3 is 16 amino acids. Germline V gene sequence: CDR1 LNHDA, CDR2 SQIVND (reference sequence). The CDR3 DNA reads TGTGCCAGTAGTAACGGACAGGGGGCCGACACCGGGGAGCTGTTTTTT. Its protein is CASSNGQGADTGELFF.

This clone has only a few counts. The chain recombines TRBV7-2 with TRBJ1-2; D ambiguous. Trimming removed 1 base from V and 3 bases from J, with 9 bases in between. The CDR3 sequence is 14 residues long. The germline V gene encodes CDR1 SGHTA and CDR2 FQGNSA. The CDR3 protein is CASSLEMRDYGYTF. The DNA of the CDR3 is TGTGCCAGCAGCTTAGAGATGAGGGACTATGGCTACACCTTC.

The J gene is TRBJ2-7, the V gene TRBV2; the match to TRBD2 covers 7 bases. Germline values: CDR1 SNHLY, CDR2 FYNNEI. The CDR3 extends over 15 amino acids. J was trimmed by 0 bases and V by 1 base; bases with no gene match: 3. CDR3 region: CASSEGRGSSYEQYF. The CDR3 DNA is TGTGCCAGCAGTGAAGGTCGCGGGAGCTCCTACGAGCAGTACTTC.

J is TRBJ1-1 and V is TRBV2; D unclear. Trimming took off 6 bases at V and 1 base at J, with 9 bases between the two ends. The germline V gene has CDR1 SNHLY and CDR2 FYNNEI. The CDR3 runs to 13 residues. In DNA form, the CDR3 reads TGTGCCAGCAGGCCAGTTCCGAACACTGAAGCTTTCTTT. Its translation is CASRPVPNTEAFF.

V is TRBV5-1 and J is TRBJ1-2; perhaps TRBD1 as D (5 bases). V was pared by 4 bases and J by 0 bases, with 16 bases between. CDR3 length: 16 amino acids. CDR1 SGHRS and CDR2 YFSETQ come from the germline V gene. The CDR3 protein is CASSAGTVVPNYGYTF. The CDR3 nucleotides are TGCGCCAGCAGCGCCGGGACTGTCGTCCCTAACTATGGCTACACCTTC.

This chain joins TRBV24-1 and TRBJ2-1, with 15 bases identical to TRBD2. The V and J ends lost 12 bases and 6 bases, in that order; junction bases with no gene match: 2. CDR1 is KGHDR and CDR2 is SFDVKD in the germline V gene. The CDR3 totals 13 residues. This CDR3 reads CASGLAGGNEQFF. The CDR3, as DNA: TGTGCCTCGGGACTAGCGGGAGGCAATGAGCAGTTCTTC.

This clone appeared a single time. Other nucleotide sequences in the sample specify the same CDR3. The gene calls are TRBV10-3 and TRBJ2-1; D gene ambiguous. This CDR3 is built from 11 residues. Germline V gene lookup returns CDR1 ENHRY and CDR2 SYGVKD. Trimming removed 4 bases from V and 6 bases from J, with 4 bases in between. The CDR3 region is CAISAGNEQFF. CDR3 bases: TGTGCCATCAGTGCGGGCAATGAGCAGTTCTTC.

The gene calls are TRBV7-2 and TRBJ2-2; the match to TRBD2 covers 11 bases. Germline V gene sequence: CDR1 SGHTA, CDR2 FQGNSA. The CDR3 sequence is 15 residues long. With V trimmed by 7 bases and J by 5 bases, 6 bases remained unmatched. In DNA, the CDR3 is TGTGCCAGCACCCTCGGGACTAGCGGAACCGGGGAGCTGTTTTTT. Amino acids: CASTLGTSGTGELFF.

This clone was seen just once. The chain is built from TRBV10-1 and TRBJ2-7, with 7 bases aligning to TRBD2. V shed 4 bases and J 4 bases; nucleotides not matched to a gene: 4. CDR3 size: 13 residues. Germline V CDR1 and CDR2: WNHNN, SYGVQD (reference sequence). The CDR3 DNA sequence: TGCGCCAGCAGTGTAAAGCGGGATTACGAGCAGTACTTC. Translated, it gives CASSVKRDYEQYF.

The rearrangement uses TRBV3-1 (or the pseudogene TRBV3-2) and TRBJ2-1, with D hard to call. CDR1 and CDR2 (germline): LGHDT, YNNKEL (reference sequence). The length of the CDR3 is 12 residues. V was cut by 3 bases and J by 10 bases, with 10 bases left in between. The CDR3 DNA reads TGTGCCAGCAGCCATCTCGCCGGGGAGCAGTTCTTC. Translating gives CASSHLAGEQFF.

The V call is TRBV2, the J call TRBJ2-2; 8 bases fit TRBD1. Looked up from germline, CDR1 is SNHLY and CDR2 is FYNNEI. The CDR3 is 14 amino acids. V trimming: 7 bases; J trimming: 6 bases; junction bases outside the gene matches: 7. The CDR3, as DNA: TGTGCCAGCACGGACAGGGTGGTTGCCGGGGAGCTGTTTTTT. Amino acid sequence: CASTDRVVAGELFF.

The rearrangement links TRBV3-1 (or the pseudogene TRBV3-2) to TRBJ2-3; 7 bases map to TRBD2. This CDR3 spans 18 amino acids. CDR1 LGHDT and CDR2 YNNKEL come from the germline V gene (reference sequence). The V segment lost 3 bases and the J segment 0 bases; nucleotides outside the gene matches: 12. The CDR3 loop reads CASSHSLLLAPSTDTQYF. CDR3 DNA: TGTGCCAGCAGCCACTCGCTCCTACTAGCGCCCAGCACAGATACGCAGTATTTT.

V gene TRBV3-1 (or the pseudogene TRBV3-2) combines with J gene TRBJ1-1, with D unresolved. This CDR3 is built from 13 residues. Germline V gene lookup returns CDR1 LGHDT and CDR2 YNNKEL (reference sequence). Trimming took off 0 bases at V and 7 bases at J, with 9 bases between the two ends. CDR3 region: CASSQEAGLEAFF. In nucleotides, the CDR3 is TGTGCCAGCAGCCAAGAGGCTGGCCTTGAAGCTTTCTTT.

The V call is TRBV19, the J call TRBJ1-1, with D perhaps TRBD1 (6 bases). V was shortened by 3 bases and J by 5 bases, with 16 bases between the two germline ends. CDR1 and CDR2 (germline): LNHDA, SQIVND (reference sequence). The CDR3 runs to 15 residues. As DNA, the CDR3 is TGTGCCAGTAGTATTGAAACAGGGCGGCGGACTGAAGCTTTCTTT. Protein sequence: CASSIETGRRTEAFF.

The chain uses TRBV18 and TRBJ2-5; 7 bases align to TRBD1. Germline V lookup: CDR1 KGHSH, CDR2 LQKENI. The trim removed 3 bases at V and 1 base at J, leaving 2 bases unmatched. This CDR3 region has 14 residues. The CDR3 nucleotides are TGTGCCAGCTCACCCAACAGGGGCCAAGAGACCCAGTACTTC. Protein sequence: CASSPNRGQETQYF.

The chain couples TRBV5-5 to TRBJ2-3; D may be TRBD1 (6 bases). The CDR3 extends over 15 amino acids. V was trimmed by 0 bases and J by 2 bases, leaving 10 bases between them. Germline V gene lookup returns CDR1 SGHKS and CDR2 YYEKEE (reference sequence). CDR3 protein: CASSLVGGPTDTQYF. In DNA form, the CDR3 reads TGTGCCAGCAGCTTGGTTGGGGGCCCCACAGATACGCAGTATTTT.

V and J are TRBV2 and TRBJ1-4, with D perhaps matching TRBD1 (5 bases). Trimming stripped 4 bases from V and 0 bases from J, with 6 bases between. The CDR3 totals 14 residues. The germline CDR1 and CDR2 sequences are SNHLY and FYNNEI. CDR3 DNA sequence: TGTGCCAGCAGTGGGGGGGCAACTAATGAAAAACTGTTTTTT. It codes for CASSGGATNEKLFF.